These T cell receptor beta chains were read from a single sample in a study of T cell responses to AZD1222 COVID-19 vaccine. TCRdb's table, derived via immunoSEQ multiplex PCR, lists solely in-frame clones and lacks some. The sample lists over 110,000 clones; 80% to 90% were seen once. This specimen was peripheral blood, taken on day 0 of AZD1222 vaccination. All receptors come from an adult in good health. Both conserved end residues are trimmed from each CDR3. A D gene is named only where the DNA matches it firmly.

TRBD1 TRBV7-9 ASSLEFGQGTDTQY
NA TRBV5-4 ASSLVNPGDNEQF
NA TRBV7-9 ASSFGGDYGYT
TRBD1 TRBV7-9 ASARTGLNEQY
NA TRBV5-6 ASSLRWGSVDEQF
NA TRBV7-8 ASSLDSSDGGLEAF
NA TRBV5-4 ASSLDGLWGHEQF
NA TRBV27 ASSARGRAEAF
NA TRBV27 ASRRTGLSFTDTQY
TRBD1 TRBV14 ASSQKTGVEYGYT
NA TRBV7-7 ASSPAVTGELF
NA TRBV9 ASTGTGANVLT
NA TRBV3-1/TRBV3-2 ASSQGWGRLSTEAF
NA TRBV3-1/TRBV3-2 ASREDGGVTEAF
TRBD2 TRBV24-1 ATSDRTSDTGELF
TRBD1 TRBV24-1 ATSDPTRQGLDQPQH
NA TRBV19 ASTSDWRQF
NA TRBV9 ASSNGPGEQY
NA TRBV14 ASSRRGPYEQY
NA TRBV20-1 SASGGSSYEQY
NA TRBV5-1 ASSFGGDRTEAF
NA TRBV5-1 ASSLGGSGELF
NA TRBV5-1 ASSLPPHQGYT
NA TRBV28 ASSLLKTAGNTIY
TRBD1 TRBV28 ASSFSRGLGKRDNSPLH
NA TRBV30 AWTRSSYEQY
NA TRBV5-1 ASSPPQGGGGETQY
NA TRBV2 ASGWTSTDTQY
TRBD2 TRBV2 ASSELAGGETQY
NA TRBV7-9 ASSSGRPPYEQY
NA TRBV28 ASSPGYYGYT
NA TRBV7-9 ASSQTPGEGEKLF
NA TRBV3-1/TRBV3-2 ASGGASPLH
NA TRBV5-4 ASGFTVNTEAF
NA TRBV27 ASSRAGRSSYNSPLH
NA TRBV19 ASRGTSSTRTEAF
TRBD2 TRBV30 AVSGGLEQY
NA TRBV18 ASSPRDTDTQY
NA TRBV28 ASSFLGGEKGSGNQPQH
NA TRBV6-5 ASSYHPGGEAEAF
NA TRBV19 ASSSQGGRTEAF
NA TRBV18 ASSPPQGDEQF
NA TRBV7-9 ASSFPSGQETQY
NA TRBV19 ASSIWDNRYGYT
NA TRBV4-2 ASSQDRVGGSDTQY
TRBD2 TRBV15 ATSSRGGNSYEQY
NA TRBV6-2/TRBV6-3 ASSRTRSTGELF
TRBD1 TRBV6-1 ASSEFLGGDSSYNSPLH
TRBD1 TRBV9 ASSVGGTGGSPLH
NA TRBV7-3 ASSQQQGKSYEQY
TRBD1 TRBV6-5 ASRGQGAYEQY
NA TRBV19 ASSKRDNEQF
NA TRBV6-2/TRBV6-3 ASSHGVNEQF
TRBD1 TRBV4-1 ASRATGGGEKLF
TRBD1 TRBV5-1 ASSFATGGYSNQPQH
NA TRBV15 ATNPPGMTDTQY
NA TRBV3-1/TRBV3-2 ASSQVGSTDTQY
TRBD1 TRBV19 ASSPNFLGTANTEAF
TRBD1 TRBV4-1 ASSRYWTGNGEKLF
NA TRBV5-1 ASSLAPRRGQKAGGGTDTQY